This entry concerns a single TCR beta chain. This specimen belongs to a study of blood T cell repertoires in COVID-19. Study-level background: The samples span acute and convalescent COVID-19 from the United States, Italy and Spain.

How the authors handled the data: Estimation of nucleated cell counts was performed using reference gene primer amplification. Only in-frame clones appear in the TCRdb table, and some are missing; sequencing was by immunoSEQ multiplex PCR. Clone size and the V and J calls come from that table; the DNA yielded D and trimming. The sample contains approximately 70,000 clones, around four fifths of which appear only once. The V gene's germline CDR1 is MNHEY and CDR2 SVGAGI. Deletions cut 2 bases from V and 2 bases from J, with 7 bases between. The CDR3 length is 15 residues. This TCR was recovered from a woman aged 45-59 years with acute or convalescent COVID-19. Sequencing was carried out using peripheral blood. V gene TRBV6-5 combines with J gene TRBJ1-6; D is unresolved. The CDR3 DNA reads as TGTGCCAGCAGTTACGGGCAGACCTATAATTCACCCCTCCACTTT. Protein: CASSYGQTYNSPLHF.